This entry lists 23 T cell receptor beta chains sequenced from one sample in a study of shared clonotypes between healthy human individuals. CD8 cells regarded as naive lacked CD45RO, were positively chosen for CCR7, and omitted terminally differentiated effector memory CD45RA+ cells. Using immunoSEQ multiplex PCR, the repertoire was profiled, and TCRdb retains in-frame clones only, with some absent. The sample consists of around 2,000,000 clones, approximately 94% of them appearing once. The sequenced material came from naive CD8+ T cells from PBMCs. These receptors were collected from a man aged 18 to 30 in good health. Some clones in this sample may be carry-over from other donors' samples.

Concerning this clone itself: Other nucleotide sequences from this sample produce the same CDR3. This chain joins TRBV9 and TRBJ2-5; 7 nucleotides agree with TRBD2. Germline lookup yields CDR1 SGDLS and CDR2 YYNGEE. This CDR3 is 14 amino acids long. The V segment lost 0 bases and the J segment 2 bases; nucleotides outside the gene matches: 1. This chain's CDR3 is CASSVERGQETQYF. CDR3 coding DNA: TGTGCCAGCAGCGTAGAGCGGGGACAAGAGACCCAGTACTTC. Variable domain in full (rest from reference TRBV9 and TRBJ2-5): DSGVTQTPKHLITATGQRVTLRCSPRSGDLSVYWYQQSLDQGLQFLIQYYNGEERAKGNILERFSAQQFPDLHSELNLSSLELGDSALYFCASSVERGQETQYFGPGTRLLVL.

This chain links TRBV4-3 with TRBJ2-7; 11 bases fit TRBD1. The CDR3 is made up of 17 amino acids. Losses at the gene ends were 3 bases for V and 4 bases for J; bases not matched to a gene: 11. Per germline, CDR1 LGHNA and CDR2 YSLEER. CDR3 sequence reads: CASSHGPGQGEPYEQYF. CDR3 bases: TGCGCCAGCAGCCACGGACCGGGACAGGGGGAACCTTACGAGCAGTACTTC.

This clone was detected once. This chain uses TRBV29-1 with TRBJ1-2, with D possibly TRBD1 on 5 matching bases. The V gene's germline CDR1 is SQVTM and CDR2 ANQGSEA. The germline V and J ends were trimmed by 7 bases and 0 bases, with 15 bases remaining between them. The CDR3 covers 14 residues. This CDR3 reads CSATTQDSNYGYTF. DNA for the CDR3: TGCAGCGCCACCACACAGGACTCTAACTATGGCTACACCTTC.

This sequence joins TRBV11-3 and TRBJ2-7; 8 bases agree with TRBD2. This CDR3 comprises 12 residues. Losses at the gene ends were 2 bases for V and 7 bases for J; bases not matched to a gene: 1. CDR1 and CDR2 from the germline V gene are SGHNT and YENEEA. CDR3: CASSLRGGEQYF. In DNA, the CDR3 is TGTGCCAGCAGCTTACGGGGGGGTGAGCAGTACTTC.

V usage is TRBV7-9 and J usage is TRBJ1-1; a possible D gene is TRBD1 (6 bases). Trimming took 5 bases from V and 7 from J, leaving 20 bases between them. Germline-derived CDR1 and CDR2 are SEHNR and FQNEAQ (reference sequence). The CDR3 sequence is 15 residues long. The CDR3 DNA follows: TGTGCCAGCAGCCTACCATCTACAGGGAAGGGTGAAGCTTTCTTT. Its protein is CASSLPSTGKGEAFF.

As DNA, the CDR3 is TGTGCCAGCGCCTCCAAATGGGGCAGCACCGGGGAGCTGTTTTTT. Its translation: CASASKWGSTGELFF. The chain carries TRBV6-5 and TRBJ2-2; a weak D match, TRBD1 (5 bases). Germline assignment: CDR1 MNHEY and CDR2 SVGAGI. Trimming took off 8 bases at V and 4 bases at J, with 17 bases between the two ends. This CDR3 has 15 residues.

J is TRBJ2-5 and V is TRBV28, with D possibly being TRBD2 (5 bases). The CDR3 totals 16 residues. Trimming left V 4 bases short and J 5 bases short, with 20 bases between. The germline V gene encodes CDR1 MDHEN and CDR2 SYDVKM. Written as DNA, the CDR3 is TGTGCCAGCAGTTCCCTTTTTGACTATAGGGCGGAGACCCAGTACTTC. This codes for CASSSLFDYRAETQYF.

This rearrangement joins TRBV5-1 to TRBJ2-2; 10 nucleotides line up with TRBD2. Germline V lookup: CDR1 SGHRS, CDR2 YFSETQ. V lost 2 bases, J lost 2 bases, and 12 bases stayed unmatched. This CDR3 has 19 residues. CDR3 sequence reads: CASSFGGFSGRYNTGELFF. CDR3 nucleotides: TGCGCCAGCAGCTTTGGAGGGTTTAGCGGGAGGTACAACACCGGGGAGCTGTTTTTT.

The chain recombines TRBV25-1 with TRBJ2-3; D is perhaps TRBD1 or TRBD2 (6 bases each). This CDR3 has 15 residues. V was shortened by 8 bases and J by 1 base, with 16 bases between the two germline ends. CDR1 and CDR2 from the germline V gene are MGHDK and SYGVNS. CDR3: CASQFWGAGTDTQYF. The CDR3 bases are TGTGCCAGCCAGTTTTGGGGGGCAGGCACAGATACGCAGTATTTT. Drawing the rest from reference TRBV25-1 and TRBJ2-3, the complete variable domain is EADIYQTPRYLVIGTGKKITLECSQTMGHDKMYWYQQDPGMELHLIHYSYGVNSTEKGDLSSESTVSRIRTEHFPLTLESARPSHTSQYLCASQFWGAGTDTQYFGPGTRLTVL.

The rearrangement uses TRBV9 and TRBJ2-1, with 11 nucleotides matching TRBD2. The CDR3 contains 17 residues. V trimming: 2 bases; J trimming: 8 bases; junction bases outside the gene matches: 12. Germline CDR1 reads SGDLS; CDR2 reads YYNGEE. DNA for the CDR3: TGTGCCAGCAGCGTCGCTGGTAGCGGGAGGGCGGGAGATGAGCAGTTCTTC. Translated: CASSVAGSGRAGDEQFF.

The chain joins TRBV7-8 to TRBJ2-5; a weak D match, TRBD2 (6 bases). Per germline, CDR1 SGHVS and CDR2 FQNEAQ. The CDR3 length is 16 residues. With 5 bases removed from V and 3 bases from J, the gap between germline ends came to 19 bases. The CDR3, as DNA: TGTGCCAGCAGCCAACCGGATCCGGGGGTGGAAGAGACCCAGTACTTC. Its protein is CASSQPDPGVEETQYF.

This clone was counted a few times. This chain connects TRBV7-9 to TRBJ2-7, with unresolved D. Germline V lookup: CDR1 SEHNR, CDR2 FQNEAQ (reference sequence). Trimming took 2 bases from V and 4 from J, leaving 9 bases between them. The CDR3 consists of 13 residues. CDR3 amino acids: CASSLSREYEQYF. In DNA form, the CDR3 reads TGTGCCAGCAGCTTAAGCCGCGAATACGAGCAGTACTTC.

The rearrangement uses TRBV28 and TRBJ2-2; possibly TRBD2 for D (7 bases). Trimming removed 7 bases from V and 7 bases from J, with 16 bases in between. The CDR3 runs to 14 residues. CDR1 is MDHEN and CDR2 is SYDVKM in the germline V gene. This CDR3 reads CASTVRGGNGELFF. CDR3 DNA sequence: TGTGCCAGCACCGTTAGGGGGGGGAACGGGGAGCTGTTTTTT.

The chain is built from TRBV5-6 and TRBJ2-5; unclear D gene. In germline, CDR1 is SGHDT, CDR2 YYEEEE. This CDR3 is built from 12 residues. V lost 1 base and J lost 4, with 5 bases in between. In DNA form, the CDR3 reads TGTGCCAGCAGCTTGAATCGAGAGACCCAGTACTTC. This sequence encodes CASSLNRETQYF.

Notes on this clone: Other DNA sequences in the same sample also yield this CDR3. The chain combines TRBV9 with TRBJ2-1; 9 bases map to TRBD1. CDR1 is SGDLS, CDR2 YYNGEE, per germline. Unmatched junction bases numbered 0, after V lost 2 bases and J lost 3 bases. The CDR3 sequence is 14 residues long. CDR3 loop: CASSVGQGYNEQFF. In DNA, the CDR3 is TGTGCCAGCAGCGTGGGACAGGGCTACAATGAGCAGTTCTTC.

The chain couples TRBV29-1 to TRBJ2-1, with 9 positions matching TRBD2. Unmatched junction bases numbered 20, after V lost 4 bases and J lost 7 bases. The germline CDR1 and CDR2 sequences are SQVTM and ANQGSEA. The CDR3 is made up of 18 amino acids. The CDR3, as DNA: TGCAGCGTTGGAAGAGTTCTAGCGGGAACAAAGGACGGTAATGAGCAGTTCTTC. Residues: CSVGRVLAGTKDGNEQFF.

V and J are TRBV11-2 and TRBJ2-7; D may be TRBD1 (6 bases). Trimming shortened V by 1 base and J by 6 bases, and 13 bases separated the two germline ends. Germline V lookup: CDR1 SGHAT, CDR2 FQNNGV. CDR3 length: 14 residues. The CDR3 here is CASSLGGLLREQYF. Written as DNA, the CDR3 is TGTGCCAGCAGCTTAGGGGGGCTCCTGCGCGAGCAGTACTTC.

V usage is TRBV29-1 and J usage is TRBJ2-1; the D gene is possibly TRBD1 (6 bases). V lost 3 bases and J 2 bases, leaving 11 bases between the germline ends. The CDR3 is made up of 14 amino acids. Looked up from germline, CDR1 is SQVTM and CDR2 is ANQGSEA. The CDR3 DNA sequence: TGCAGCGTTGATGTCCGGACAGCCTACAATGAGCAGTTCTTC. This sequence encodes CSVDVRTAYNEQFF.

Turning to this clone: Other DNA sequences in the sample encode the same CDR3. The rearrangement links TRBV9 to TRBJ2-7; 7 nucleotides match TRBD2. The V segment lost 0 bases and the J segment 2 bases; nucleotides outside the gene matches: 2. The CDR3 consists of 14 residues. Germline V gene data show CDR1 as SGDLS and CDR2 as YYNGEE. The CDR3 coding sequence is TGTGCCAGCAGCGTAGGGGGGGGAACCTACGAGCAGTACTTC. Protein: CASSVGGGTYEQYF.

The CDR3 coding sequence is TGTGCCAGCAGCTTAGGGTCACGGCTCCAAGAGACCCAGTACTTC. Amino acids: CASSLGSRLQETQYF. The V and J genes are TRBV7-2 and TRBJ2-5; D ambiguous. V was trimmed by 1 base and J by 1 base, leaving 10 bases between them. CDR1 is SGHTA and CDR2 is FQGNSA in the germline V gene. This CDR3 region has 15 residues.

The chain links TRBV4-2 to TRBJ2-1; TRBD2 matches 8 bases. Unmatched junction bases numbered 17, after V lost 0 bases and J lost 10 bases. The CDR3 extends over 18 amino acids. CDR1 and CDR2 from the germline V gene are LGHNA and YNFKEQ. CDR3 residues: CASSQETVGRAGAGEQFF. The DNA for the CDR3 is TGTGCCAGCAGCCAAGAGACGGTCGGTCGAGCGGGAGCTGGCGAGCAGTTCTTC.

In DNA, the CDR3 is TGTGCCACCGATCCGGGACAGGGAACAGATACGCAGTATTTT. As protein: CATDPGQGTDTQYF. The chain is built from TRBV2 and TRBJ2-3; TRBD1 aligns across 9 bases. V trimming: 10 bases; J trimming: 3 bases; junction bases outside the gene matches: 8. The CDR3 totals 14 residues. Germline V lookup: CDR1 SNHLY, CDR2 FYNNEI.

This chain links TRBV5-1 with TRBJ2-2, with TRBD1 identical over 7 bases. This CDR3 is 17 amino acids long. V lost 4 bases and J lost 7; bases outside the gene matches: 16. Germline V gives CDR1 SGHRS, CDR2 YFSETQ. The CDR3 loop reads CASSPSFAGRTGGELFF. In DNA form, the CDR3 reads TGCGCCAGCAGCCCAAGTTTTGCAGGTCGGACAGGCGGGGAGCTGTTTTTT.